This TCR beta chain was sequenced for a study of cytomegalovirus exposure and HLA in healthy donors. Whole-study results and caveats: In a later analysis, donors in an Asian-associated ancestry cluster reportedly had fewer N-insertions in productive TCRs than the cohort mean.

Concerning this clone: Its antigen is as yet unknown.

PCR involved 60 Vbeta and 13 Jbeta primers. The protocol was immunoSEQ multiplex PCR, while the TCRdb copy is restricted to in-frame clones and leaves out a portion. Of 150,000 or so clones listed, approximately 80% are singletons. The germline V gene has CDR1 SGDLS and CDR2 YYNGEE. V gave up 2 bases and J gave up 8 bases, with 13 bases separating them. The CDR3 extends over 13 amino acids. The V gene is TRBV9, the J gene TRBJ1-2; a possible D gene is TRBD1 (5 bases). The sequence came from a woman between 35 and 50 years old in good health and CMV-seropositive. Input material: PBMCs. The CDR3 nucleotides are TGTGCCAGCAGCGTCTCAGGGTGGGAAGGCTACACCTTC. Its translation is CASSVSGWEGYTF.